The present T cell receptor beta chain was sequenced within a study of blood T cell repertoires in COVID-19. Whole-study context: PBMCs, B-cell-depleted T cells, or T cells provided the cDNA or gDNA that made up the material.

In the study's own analysis: Using reference gene primer amplification, nucleated cell counts were estimated. Repertoires were generated with immunoSEQ multiplex PCR, while TCRdb's copy carries only in-frame clones and drops some. V and J calls and clone size are given by that table; D and trimming were obtained from the DNA. The table records about 210,000 clones, 85% of them present only once. CDR3 length: 15 amino acids. Germline assignment: CDR1 SGHNT and CDR2 YYREEE (reference sequence). V lost 2 bases, J lost 0 bases, and 3 bases stayed unmatched. Seattle patients were enrolled while actively infected and followed longitudinally.

The rearrangement links TRBV5-4 to TRBJ2-7, with TRBD1 matching 9 bases. The sequence came from a man aged 45-60 years with COVID-19, enrolled during active disease. Sequenced sample: peripheral blood. The CDR3 sequence: CASSLNRGPSYEQYF. The CDR3, as DNA: TGTGCCAGCAGCTTAAACAGGGGGCCCTCCTACGAGCAGTACTTC. Based on the CDR3 plus reference TRBV5-4 and TRBJ2-7, the full variable domain is ETGVTQSPTHLIKTRGQQVTLRCSSQSGHNTVSWYQQALGQGPQFIFQYYREEENGRGNFPPRFSGLQFPNYSSELNVNALELDDSALYLCASSLNRGPSYEQYFGPGTRLTVT.